One and the same sample provided the 2 T cell receptor beta chains below, sequenced in a study of CD8+ T cells in alopecia areata. Reverse transcription of extracted RNA yielded cDNA, which provided the sequencing template. Sequenced by immunoSEQ multiplex PCR; TCRdb stores in-frame clones only, minus some. The sample includes about 160,000 clones, around 86% of them seen just once. The sequences come from CD8+ T cells sorted from blood, collected at week 0. The receptors stem from a human donor with alopecia areata.

The rearrangement joins TRBV29-1 to TRBJ2-7; D remains unclear. The CDR3 totals 13 residues. CDR1 is SQVTM and CDR2 is ANQGSEA in the germline V gene. V was trimmed by 7 bases and J by 0 bases, leaving 13 bases between them. DNA for the CDR3: TGCAGCGCCGGGTATGGCACCTCCTACGAGCAGTACTTC. Amino acid sequence: CSAGYGTSYEQYF.

V usage is TRBV7-9 and J usage is TRBJ2-7, with D tentatively TRBD2 (6 bases). Trimming removed 5 bases from V and 3 bases from J, with 20 bases in between. CDR1 and CDR2 (germline): SEHNR, FQNEAQ (reference sequence). The CDR3 has 16 residues. The CDR3 DNA reads TGTGCCAGCAGCCCGCCCGGGGGAAAGAGCTACTACGAGCAGTACTTC. Residues: CASSPPGGKSYYEQYF. Filled out from reference TRBV7-9 and TRBJ2-7, the complete variable domain reads DTGVSQNPRHKITKRGQNVTFRCDPISEHNRLYWYRQTLGQGPEFLTYFQNEAQLEKSRLLSDRFSAERPKGSFSTLEIQRTEQGDSAMYLCASSPPGGKSYYEQYFGPGTRLTVT.